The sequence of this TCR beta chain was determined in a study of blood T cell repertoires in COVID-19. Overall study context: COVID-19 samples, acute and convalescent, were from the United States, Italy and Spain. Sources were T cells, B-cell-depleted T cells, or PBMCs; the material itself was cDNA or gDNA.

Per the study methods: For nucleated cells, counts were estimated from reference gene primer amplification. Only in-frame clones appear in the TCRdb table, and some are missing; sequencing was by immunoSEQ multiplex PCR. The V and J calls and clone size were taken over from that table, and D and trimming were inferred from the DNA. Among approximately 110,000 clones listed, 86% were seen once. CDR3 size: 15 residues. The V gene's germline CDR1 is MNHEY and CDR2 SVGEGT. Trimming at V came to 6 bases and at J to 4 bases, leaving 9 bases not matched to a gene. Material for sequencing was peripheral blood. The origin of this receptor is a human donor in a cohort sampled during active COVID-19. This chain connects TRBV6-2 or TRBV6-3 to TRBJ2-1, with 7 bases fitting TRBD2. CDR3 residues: CASSPRTSPYNEQFF. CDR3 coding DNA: TGTGCCAGCAGCCCCAGGACTAGTCCTTACAATGAGCAGTTCTTC.